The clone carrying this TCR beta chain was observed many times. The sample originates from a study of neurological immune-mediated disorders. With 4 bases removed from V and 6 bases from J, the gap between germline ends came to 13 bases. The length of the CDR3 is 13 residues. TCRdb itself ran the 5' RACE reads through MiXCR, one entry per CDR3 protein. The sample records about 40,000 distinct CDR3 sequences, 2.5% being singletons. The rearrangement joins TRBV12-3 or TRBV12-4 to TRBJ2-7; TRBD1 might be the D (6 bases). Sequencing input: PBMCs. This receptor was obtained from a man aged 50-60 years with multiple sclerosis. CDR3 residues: CASSSQQGSEQYF. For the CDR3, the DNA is TGTGCCAGCAGTTCGCAACAGGGATCCGAGCAGTACTTC.